The clone carrying this TCR beta chain has only a few counts. Its specificity is not known. The CDR3 is made up of 13 amino acids. CDR1 is SGHTA and CDR2 is FQGNSA in the germline V gene. Germline trimming cut 6 bases from V and 10 bases from J; bases unmatched to any gene: 7. A J-beta primer mix and a sample-barcoded 5' primer were used in a second PCR of about 6 to 12 cycles. TCRdb reanalysed the 5' RACE reads using MiXCR and keeps one entry per CDR3 protein. The top ten clones hold over 25% of a sample with 250,000 to 300,000 distinct CDR3 sequences, around 29% of them seen once. The data originate from a study of blood T cells in healthy people across ages. Study conclusions and caveats: Changes seen in expanded clonotypes were possibly confounded by donor CMV status left unknown.

V and J are TRBV7-2 and TRBJ2-1, with 9 nucleotides matching TRBD2. The clonotype originates from a woman aged 70 to 79 in good health. The specimen sequenced was blood. Here the CDR3 reads CASSSGSLREQFF. CDR3 DNA sequence: TGTGCCAGCAGTAGCGGGAGCCTAAGGGAGCAGTTCTTC.